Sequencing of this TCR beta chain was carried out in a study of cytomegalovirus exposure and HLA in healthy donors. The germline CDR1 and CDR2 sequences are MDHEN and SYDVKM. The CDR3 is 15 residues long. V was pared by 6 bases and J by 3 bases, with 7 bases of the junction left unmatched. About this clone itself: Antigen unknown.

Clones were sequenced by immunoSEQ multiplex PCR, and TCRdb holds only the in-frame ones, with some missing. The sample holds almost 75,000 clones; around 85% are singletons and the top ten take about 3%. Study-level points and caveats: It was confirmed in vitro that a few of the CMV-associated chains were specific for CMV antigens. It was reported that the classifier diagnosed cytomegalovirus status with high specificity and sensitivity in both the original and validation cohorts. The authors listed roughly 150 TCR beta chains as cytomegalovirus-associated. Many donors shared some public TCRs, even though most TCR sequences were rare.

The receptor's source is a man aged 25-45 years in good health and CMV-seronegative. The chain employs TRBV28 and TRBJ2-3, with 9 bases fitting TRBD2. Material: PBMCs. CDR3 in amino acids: CASSYLAGITDTQYF. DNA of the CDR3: TGTGCCAGCAGCTATCTAGCGGGGATAACAGATACGCAGTATTTT.